Following are 9 T cell receptor beta chains from one sample sequenced in a study of metastatic and nonmetastatic thyroid tumors (TCRdb year 2020). The library came from PCR. The run used an Illumina HiSeq 4000. TCRdb itself trimmed the public reads at Q25 with fastp, ran MiXCR and retained productive beta chains. The sample includes 12,000 or so clones, with around 25% observed a single time. The ten most abundant clones make up 20% to 25% of the sample. No treatment had been received by any patient before thyroid surgery. Sequences were obtained from adjacent normal tissue. Receptors originate from a male donor with papillary thyroid cancer or a benign thyroid nodule (not recorded which). Some clones in this sample may be carry-over from other donors' samples.

This clone turned up a few times. The J gene is TRBJ2-7, the V gene TRBV19; 13 bases are shared with TRBD2. Germline values: CDR1 LNHDA, CDR2 SQIVND (reference sequence). The ends lost 8 bases at V and 6 bases at J; junction bases unmatched: 4. The CDR3 is 13 amino acids. The CDR3 bases are TGTGCCAGTGCCGGACTAGCGGGAGCCGAGCAGTACTTC. Its translation is CASAGLAGAEQYF.

The sample holds many counts of this clone. The rearrangement joins TRBV29-1 to TRBJ2-5, with a weak D call TRBD1 (5 bases). V was shortened by 1 base and J by 5 bases, with 11 bases between the two germline ends. Germline CDR1 SQVTM, CDR2 ANQGSEA. The CDR3 consists of 13 residues. CDR3 nucleotide sequence: TGCAGCGTTGAAGGCCTGGACACGGAGACCCAGTACTTC. Translated: CSVEGLDTETQYF.

This clone counts as medium-sized. The chain couples TRBV20-1 to TRBJ1-6; D is possibly TRBD1 (5 bases). Between the trimmed V and J ends, which lost 0 bases and 5 bases, there was a span of 14 bases. Germline V lookup: CDR1 DFQATT, CDR2 SNEGSKA (reference sequence). The CDR3 consists of 16 residues. CDR3 region: CSARDITGGDNSPLHF. CDR3 sequence (DNA): TGCAGTGCTAGAGATATCACGGGAGGGGATAATTCACCCCTCCACTTT.

This clone is labeled as medium-sized. The rearrangement joins TRBV19 to TRBJ1-3; the D is unclear. Germline values: CDR1 LNHDA, CDR2 SQIVND (reference sequence). Trimming shortened V by 7 bases and J by 0 bases, and 10 bases separated the two germline ends. CDR3 length: 14 residues. CDR3 DNA: TGTGCCAGTAATACGAGGGACTCTGGAAACACCATATATTTT. As protein: CASNTRDSGNTIYF.

This clone was picked up a small number of times. The chain recombines TRBV6-1 with TRBJ1-5; D not resolved. Germline lookup yields CDR1 MNHNS and CDR2 SASEGT. CDR3 size: 14 residues. V was cut by 6 bases and J by 0 bases, with 9 bases left in between. DNA for the CDR3: TGTGCCAGCAGACCGATCGATAGCAATCAGCCCCAGCATTTT. Protein product: CASRPIDSNQPQHF.

This clone came up many times. The chain links TRBV19 to TRBJ2-1, with D perhaps matching TRBD2 (5 bases). The germline CDR1 and CDR2 sequences are LNHDA and SQIVND (reference sequence). V lost 4 bases to trimming and J lost 0 bases, with 19 bases between them. The CDR3 totals 18 residues. The chain's CDR3 is CASSSIRVPEGSYNEQFF. DNA for the CDR3: TGTGCCAGTAGTAGTATCCGCGTCCCAGAGGGCTCCTACAATGAGCAGTTCTTC.

This chain links TRBV20-1 with TRBJ1-6; D possibly corresponds to TRBD1 (5 bases). V dropped 3 bases and J dropped 14 bases, with 23 bases sitting between them. CDR1 and CDR2 (germline): DFQATT, SNEGSKA (reference sequence). This CDR3 has 15 amino acids. The DNA of the CDR3 is TGCAGTGCTAGGGAGGGGACCACGTCTGGTGGGGCCCTCCACTTT. Protein: CSAREGTTSGGALHF.

Concerning this clone itself: Distinct nucleotide sequences in the sample also encode this CDR3. The chain couples TRBV6-6 to TRBJ2-7; weak D call: TRBD2 (5 bases). V lost 2 bases to trimming and J lost 4 bases, with 18 bases between them. The CDR3 is made up of 16 amino acids. Germline V gene data show CDR1 as MNHNY and CDR2 as SVGAGI (reference sequence). CDR3 nucleotide sequence: TGTGCCAGCAGTTACGGGGTCGCCGGGAAGATGTACGAGCAGTACTTC. Amino acid sequence: CASSYGVAGKMYEQYF.

This clone occurred many times. The gene calls are TRBV4-1 and TRBJ1-3; 8 bases line up with TRBD1. The CDR3 spans 17 residues. Germline CDR1 and CDR2: MGHRA and YSYEKL. J lost 0 bases, V lost 3 bases, and 7 bases had no gene match. The CDR3 spells CASSHSPGQASGNTIYF. Here the CDR3 DNA reads TGCGCCAGCAGCCATTCACCGGGACAGGCCTCTGGAAACACCATATATTTT.